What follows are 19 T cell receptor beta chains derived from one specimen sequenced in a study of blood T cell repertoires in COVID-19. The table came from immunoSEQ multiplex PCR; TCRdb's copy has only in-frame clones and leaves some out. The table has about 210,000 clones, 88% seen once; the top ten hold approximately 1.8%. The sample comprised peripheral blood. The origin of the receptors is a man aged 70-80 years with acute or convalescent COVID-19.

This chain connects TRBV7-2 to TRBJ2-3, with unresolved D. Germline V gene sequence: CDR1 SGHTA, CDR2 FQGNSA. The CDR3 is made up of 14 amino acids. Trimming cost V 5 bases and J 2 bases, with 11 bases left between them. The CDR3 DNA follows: TGTGCCAGCAGCATACAAATATCCACAGATACGCAGTATTTT. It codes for CASSIQISTDTQYF. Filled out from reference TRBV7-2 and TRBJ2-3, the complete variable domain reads GAGVSQSPSNKVTEKGKDVELRCDPISGHTALYWYRQSLGQGLEFLIYFQGNSAPDKSGLPSDRFSAERTGGSVSTLTIQRTQQEDSAVYLCASSIQISTDTQYFGPGTRLTVL.

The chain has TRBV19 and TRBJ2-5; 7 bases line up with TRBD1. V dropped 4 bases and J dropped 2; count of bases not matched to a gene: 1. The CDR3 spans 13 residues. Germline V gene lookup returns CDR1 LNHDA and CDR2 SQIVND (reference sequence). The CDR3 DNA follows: TGTGCCAGTAGTACGGGACAGCAAGAGACCCAGTACTTC. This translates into CASSTGQQETQYF.

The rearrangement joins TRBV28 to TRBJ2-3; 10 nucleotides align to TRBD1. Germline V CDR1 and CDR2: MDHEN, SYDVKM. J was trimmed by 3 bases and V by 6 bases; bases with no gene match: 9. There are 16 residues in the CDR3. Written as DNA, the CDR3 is TGTGCCAGCAGAACGGGACAGGGGTCGTCAACAGATACGCAGTATTTT. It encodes CASRTGQGSSTDTQYF.

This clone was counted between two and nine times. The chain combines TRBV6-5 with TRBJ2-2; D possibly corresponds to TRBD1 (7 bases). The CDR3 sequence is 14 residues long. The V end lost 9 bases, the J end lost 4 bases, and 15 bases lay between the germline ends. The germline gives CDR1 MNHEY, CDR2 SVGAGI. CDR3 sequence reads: CASENRGGTGELFF. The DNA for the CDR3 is TGTGCCAGTGAGAACAGGGGAGGCACCGGGGAGCTGTTTTTT.

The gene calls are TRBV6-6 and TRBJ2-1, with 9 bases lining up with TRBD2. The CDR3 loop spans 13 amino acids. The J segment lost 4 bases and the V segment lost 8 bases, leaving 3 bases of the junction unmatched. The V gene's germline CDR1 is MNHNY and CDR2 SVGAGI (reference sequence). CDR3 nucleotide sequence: TGTGCCAGCCATAGCGGGAGATACAATGAGCAGTTCTTC. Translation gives CASHSGRYNEQFF.

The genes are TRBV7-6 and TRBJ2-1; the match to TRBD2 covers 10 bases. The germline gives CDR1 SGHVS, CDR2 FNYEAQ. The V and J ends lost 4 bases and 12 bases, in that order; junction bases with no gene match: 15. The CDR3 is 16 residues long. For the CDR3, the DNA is TGTGCCAGCAGCTCCCCTGACCTAGCGGGAGCCGACACGCAGTTCTTC. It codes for CASSSPDLAGADTQFF.

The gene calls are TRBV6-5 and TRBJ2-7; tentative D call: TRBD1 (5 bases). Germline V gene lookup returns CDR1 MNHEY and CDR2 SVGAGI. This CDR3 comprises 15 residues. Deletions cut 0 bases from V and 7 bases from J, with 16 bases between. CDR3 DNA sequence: TGTGCCAGCAGTTACTCGAAAGGGGTGGTAGGAGAGCAGTACTTC. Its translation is CASSYSKGVVGEQYF.

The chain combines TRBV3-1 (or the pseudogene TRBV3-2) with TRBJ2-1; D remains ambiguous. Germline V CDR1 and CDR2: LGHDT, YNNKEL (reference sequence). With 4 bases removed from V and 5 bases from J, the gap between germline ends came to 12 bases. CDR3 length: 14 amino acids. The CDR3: CASSLAVTDNEQFF. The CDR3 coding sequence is TGTGCCAGCAGCCTCGCGGTTACGGACAATGAGCAGTTCTTC.

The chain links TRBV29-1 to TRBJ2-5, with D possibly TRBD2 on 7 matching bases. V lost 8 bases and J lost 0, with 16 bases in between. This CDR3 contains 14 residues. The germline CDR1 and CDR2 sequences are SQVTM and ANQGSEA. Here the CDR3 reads CSSGGAPDQETQYF. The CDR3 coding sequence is TGCAGCTCTGGGGGGGCACCCGACCAAGAGACCCAGTACTTC. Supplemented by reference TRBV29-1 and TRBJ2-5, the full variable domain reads SAVISQKPSRDICQRGTSLTIQCQVDSQVTMMFWYRQQPGQSLTLIATANQGSEATYESGFVIDKFPISRPNLTFSTLTVSNMSPEDSSIYLCSSGGAPDQETQYFGPGTRLLVL.

CDR3 region: CASSQDQLAYNEQFF. The CDR3 coding sequence is TGCGCCAGCAGCCAAGATCAGCTAGCATACAATGAGCAGTTCTTC. The chain combines TRBV4-1 with TRBJ2-1, with a possible D match to TRBD2 (5 bases). This CDR3 is 15 amino acids long. V lost 0 bases and J 4 bases, leaving 10 bases between the germline ends. The V gene's germline CDR1 is MGHRA and CDR2 YSYEKL.

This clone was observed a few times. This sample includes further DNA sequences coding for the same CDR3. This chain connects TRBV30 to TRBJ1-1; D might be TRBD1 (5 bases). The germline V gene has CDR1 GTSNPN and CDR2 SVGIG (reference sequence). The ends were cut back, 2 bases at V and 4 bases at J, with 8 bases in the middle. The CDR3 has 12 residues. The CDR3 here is CAWSSGITEAFF. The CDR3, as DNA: TGTGCCTGGAGTTCAGGGATCACTGAAGCTTTCTTT.

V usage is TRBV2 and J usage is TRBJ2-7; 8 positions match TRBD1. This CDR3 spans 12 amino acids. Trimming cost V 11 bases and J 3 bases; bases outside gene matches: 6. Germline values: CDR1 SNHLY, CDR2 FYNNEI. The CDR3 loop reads CALRQGSYEQYF. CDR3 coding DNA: TGTGCCCTTCGACAGGGGAGCTACGAGCAGTACTTC. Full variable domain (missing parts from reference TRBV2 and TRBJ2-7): EPEVTQTPSHQVTQMGQEVILRCVPISNHLYFYWYRQILGQKVEFLVSFYNNEISEKSEIFDDQFSVERPDGSNFTLKIRSTKLEDSAMYFCALRQGSYEQYFGPGTRLTVT.

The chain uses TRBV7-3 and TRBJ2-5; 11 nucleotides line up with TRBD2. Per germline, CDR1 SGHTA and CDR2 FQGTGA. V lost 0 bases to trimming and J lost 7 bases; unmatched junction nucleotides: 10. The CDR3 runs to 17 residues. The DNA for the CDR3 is TGTGCCAGCAGCTTAACGGAGGCTAGCGGGAGGCGGGGGACCCAGTACTTC. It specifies CASSLTEASGRRGTQYF.

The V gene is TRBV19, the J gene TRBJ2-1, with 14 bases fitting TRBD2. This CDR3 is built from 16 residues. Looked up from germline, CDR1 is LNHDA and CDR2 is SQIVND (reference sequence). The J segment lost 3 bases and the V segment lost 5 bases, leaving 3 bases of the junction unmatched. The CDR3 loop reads CASSLGLAGDYNEQFF. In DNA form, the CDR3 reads TGTGCCAGTAGTCTGGGACTAGCGGGAGACTACAATGAGCAGTTCTTC.

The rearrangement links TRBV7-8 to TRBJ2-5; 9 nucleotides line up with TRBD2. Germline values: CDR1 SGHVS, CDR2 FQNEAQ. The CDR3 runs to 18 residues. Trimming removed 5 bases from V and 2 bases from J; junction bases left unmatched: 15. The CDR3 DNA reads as TGTGCCAGCAGCCGACAGCCAGGACTAGCGCAAATACAAGAGACCCAGTACTTC. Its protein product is CASSRQPGLAQIQETQYF.

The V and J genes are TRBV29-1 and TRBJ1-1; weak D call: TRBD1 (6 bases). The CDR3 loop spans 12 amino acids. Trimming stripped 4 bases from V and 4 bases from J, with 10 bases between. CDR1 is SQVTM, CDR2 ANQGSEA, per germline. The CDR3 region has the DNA TGCAGCGTTGGTAGCAGGGGCACTGAAGCTTTCTTT. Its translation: CSVGSRGTEAFF.

Here the CDR3 DNA reads TGTGCCAGCAGCTTAGAGGGGGCGCTCAATGAGCAGTTCTTC. Its protein is CASSLEGALNEQFF. This chain connects TRBV7-3 to TRBJ2-1; 7 bases are shared with TRBD1. Per the germline V gene, CDR1 is SGHTA and CDR2 is FQGTGA. The CDR3 is 14 amino acids. V was pared by 2 bases and J by 6 bases, with 4 bases of the junction left unmatched.

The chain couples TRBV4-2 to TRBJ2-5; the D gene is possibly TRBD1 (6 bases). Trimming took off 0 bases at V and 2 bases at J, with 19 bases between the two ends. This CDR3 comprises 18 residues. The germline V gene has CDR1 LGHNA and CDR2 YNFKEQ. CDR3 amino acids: CASSQELQGGPEQETQYF. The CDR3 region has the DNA TGTGCCAGCAGCCAAGAACTACAGGGCGGACCTGAGCAAGAGACCCAGTACTTC.

CDR3 nucleotide sequence: TGTGCCAGCTCACAGAAGGAGAGCGGAGAGCAGTACTTC. Protein: CASSQKESGEQYF. The chain is built from TRBV18 and TRBJ2-7, with D tentatively TRBD2 (5 bases). This CDR3 is built from 13 residues. The V gene lost 4 bases and the J gene lost 7 bases, with 14 bases spanning the gap. CDR1 and CDR2 from the germline V gene are KGHSH and LQKENI.